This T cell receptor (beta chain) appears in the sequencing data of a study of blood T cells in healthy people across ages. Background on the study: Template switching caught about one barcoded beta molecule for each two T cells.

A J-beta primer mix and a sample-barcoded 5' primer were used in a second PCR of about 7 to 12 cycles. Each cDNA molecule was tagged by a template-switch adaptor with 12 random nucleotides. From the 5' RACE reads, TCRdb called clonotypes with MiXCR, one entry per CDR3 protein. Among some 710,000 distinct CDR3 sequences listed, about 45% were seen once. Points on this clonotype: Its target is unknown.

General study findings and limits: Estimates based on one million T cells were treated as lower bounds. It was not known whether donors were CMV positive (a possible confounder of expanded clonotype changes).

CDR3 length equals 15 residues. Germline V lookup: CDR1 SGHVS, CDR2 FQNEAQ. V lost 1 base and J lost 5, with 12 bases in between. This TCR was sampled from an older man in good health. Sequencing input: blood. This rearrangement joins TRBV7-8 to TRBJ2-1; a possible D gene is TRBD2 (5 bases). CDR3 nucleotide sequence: TGTGCCAGCAGCTTAGATCTAGCTTCGAACAATGAGCAGTTCTTC. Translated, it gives CASSLDLASNNEQFF.